These 10 T cell receptor beta chains originate from one sample sequenced in a study of T cell repertoires in cytomegalovirus infection. A single record per CDR3 protein comes from TCRdb applying MiXCR to the reads. The table lists under 350,000 distinct CDR3 sequences, over 7.5% of them singletons, with roughly 4% in the top ten. Sequencing was carried out using PBMCs. The receptors were gathered from a human donor in good health (CMV status not recorded). Some clones in this sample may be carry-over from other donors' samples.

The genes are TRBV6-2 or TRBV6-3 and TRBJ2-1; either TRBD1 or TRBD2 may fit D (5 bases each). The V gene's germline CDR1 is MNHEY and CDR2 SVGEGT. The germline V and J ends were trimmed by 2 bases and 1 base, with 9 bases remaining between them. The CDR3 is 15 residues long. CDR3 sequence: CASSYGGPSYNEQFF. Written as DNA, the CDR3 is TGTGCCAGCAGTTACGGGGGACCTTCCTACAATGAGCAGTTCTTC.

The table lists this clonotype with many counts. The CDR3 sequence: CASSLGLEPTDTQYF. The CDR3 DNA reads as TGTGCCAGCAGCTTAGGACTAGAACCCACAGATACGCAGTATTTT. This chain joins TRBV7-2 and TRBJ2-3; possibly TRBD2 for D (6 bases). Trimming took 1 base from V and 2 from J, leaving 10 bases between them. CDR3 size: 15 residues. Germline V gene data show CDR1 as SGHTA and CDR2 as FQGNSA.

This clonotype was recorded many times. The rearrangement uses TRBV7-9 and TRBJ1-4; TRBD1 might be the D (6 bases). The CDR3 length is 15 residues. Looked up from germline, CDR1 is SEHNR and CDR2 is FQNEAQ (reference sequence). Trimming removed 5 bases at V and 4 bases at J, with 14 bases between. CDR3 coding DNA: TGTGCCAGCAGCCCTTTGACAGGACTTAATGAAAAACTGTTTTTT. Its protein is CASSPLTGLNEKLFF.

This clonotype was observed at least ten times. The chain recombines TRBV29-1 with TRBJ2-5; a weak D match, TRBD2 (5 bases). The CDR3 runs 11 residues. Germline V gene sequence: CDR1 SQVTM, CDR2 ANQGSEA. The ends were cut back, 5 bases at V and 5 bases at J, with 9 bases in the middle. Written as DNA, the CDR3 is TGCAGCGTTTCTAGCACCGAGACCCAGTACTTC. Residues: CSVSSTETQYF. The whole variable domain, remainder taken from reference TRBV29-1 and TRBJ2-5, is SAVISQKPSRDICQRGTSLTIQCQVDSQVTMMFWYRQQPGQSLTLIATANQGSEATYESGFVIDKFPISRPNLTFSTLTVSNMSPEDSSIYLCSVSSTETQYFGPGTRLLVL.

This clonotype was seen a few times. The chain employs TRBV6-1 and TRBJ2-2; 8 nucleotides align to TRBD1. CDR3 size: 14 residues. J lost 1 base, V lost 10 bases, and 5 bases had no gene match. Germline CDR1 reads MNHNS; CDR2 reads SASEGT. In DNA form, the CDR3 reads TGTGCCACTCTAGGGACAGGGAACACCGGGGAGCTGTTTTTT. This sequence encodes CATLGTGNTGELFF.

The sample holds many counts of this clonotype. The chain joins TRBV28 to TRBJ1-3, with D hard to call. This CDR3 has 13 residues. Germline V gives CDR1 MDHEN, CDR2 SYDVKM. Trimming pared 7 bases from V and 2 bases from J, leaving 9 bases between. The CDR3 reads CASTPGPGNTIYF. CDR3 DNA: TGTGCCAGCACCCCCGGTCCTGGAAACACCATATATTTT.

This clonotype was seen at least ten times. V usage is TRBV7-2 and J usage is TRBJ1-5; weak D call: TRBD1 (6 bases). The germline CDR1 and CDR2 sequences are SGHTA and FQGNSA. There are 15 residues in the CDR3. V lost 5 bases and J 3 bases, leaving 14 bases between the germline ends. In DNA, the CDR3 is TGTGCCAGCAGCCCCGGACAGACCTACAATCAGCCCCAGCATTTT. Its protein is CASSPGQTYNQPQHF.

This clonotype was counted at least ten times. The rearrangement links TRBV7-2 to TRBJ2-5; perhaps D is TRBD1 or TRBD2 (6 bases each). The CDR3 is 15 residues long. V lost 1 base, J lost 3 bases, and 12 bases lay in between. The germline CDR1 and CDR2 sequences are SGHTA and FQGNSA. As DNA, the CDR3 is TGTGCCAGCAGCTTAGGGGGGGCAGCTGAAGAGACCCAGTACTTC. Amino acid sequence: CASSLGGAAEETQYF. The entire variable domain, with the rest obtained from reference TRBV7-2 and TRBJ2-5, is as follows: GAGVSQSPSNKVTEKGKDVELRCDPISGHTALYWYRQSLGQGLEFLIYFQGNSAPDKSGLPSDRFSAERTGGSVSTLTIQRTQQEDSAVYLCASSLGGAAEETQYFGPGTRLLVL.

The V call is TRBV7-9, the J call TRBJ2-3; 7 bases are a match to TRBD2. CDR1 SEHNR and CDR2 FQNEAQ come from the germline V gene (reference sequence). The CDR3 runs to 14 residues. V lost 5 bases to trimming and J lost 5 bases; unmatched junction nucleotides: 7. CDR3 sequence (DNA): TGTGCCAGCAGCCATGGACTAGTGGAAGATACGCAGTATTTT. It translates to CASSHGLVEDTQYF.

This chain joins TRBV7-8 and TRBJ2-7, with 7 nucleotides matching TRBD1. The length of the CDR3 is 15 residues. V was pared by 4 bases and J by 6 bases, with 12 bases of the junction left unmatched. Germline assignment: CDR1 SGHVS and CDR2 FQNEAQ. The CDR3 sequence: CASSSRQGIVREQYF. CDR3 bases: TGTGCCAGCAGCTCCCGACAGGGTATAGTTCGCGAGCAGTACTTC. The whole variable domain, remainder taken from reference TRBV7-8 and TRBJ2-7, is GAGVSQSPRYKVAKRGQDVALRCDPISGHVSLFWYQQALGQGPEFLTYFQNEAQLDKSGLPSDRFFAERPEGSVSTLKIQRTQQEDSAVYLCASSSRQGIVREQYFGPGTRLTVT.